The text below deals with one T cell receptor (beta chain). The antigen remains unidentified. Within the sample, other DNA sequences also encode this same CDR3. The sample is drawn from a study of shared clonotypes between healthy human individuals. Healthy HIV-negative adults without recent acute infections or vaccinations served as donors. The study, taken as a whole, reports: Generally, naive subsets (rather than memory subsets) showed larger estimated richness.

Deep-level assay runs were performed. Measured with immunoSEQ multiplex PCR; TCRdb has only the in-frame clones, and not every one. This table has about a million clones, about 74% appearing once. CDR1 is SGDLS, CDR2 YYNGEE, per germline. The CDR3 is 12 residues long. Trimming removed 0 bases at V and 4 bases at J, with 4 bases between. The J gene is TRBJ2-5, the V gene TRBV9; D is undetermined. Sequencing was done on a sample of memory CD4+ T cells sorted from blood. Subset here: CD45RA-negative fraction. This TCR came from a man younger than 30 in good health. The CDR3 here is CASSVVGETQYF. In DNA form, the CDR3 reads TGTGCCAGCAGCGTAGTGGGAGAGACCCAGTACTTC.